This T cell receptor beta chain was recorded in a study of shared clonotypes between healthy human individuals. Note on this clone: Its antigen is as yet unknown.

Here immunoSEQ multiplex PCR was the method, and the copy in TCRdb shows in-frame clones only, minus some. The sample lists roughly 220,000 clones, about 65% occurring once. Naive CD4+ cells were CD45RA-selected; the remaining cells were memory. Study conclusions and caveats: Naive subsets tended to show greater estimated richness than memory subsets.

The origin of this receptor is a man in his thirties or forties in good health. Sequencing was done on a sample of memory CD4+ T cells sorted from blood. This sample's subset: CD45RA-negative fraction.

In nucleotides, the CDR3 is TGTGCCAGCAGTTTGATCCAGCGACCCTACAATGAGCAGTTCTTC. Protein product: CASSLIQRPYNEQFF. The chain has TRBV27 and TRBJ2-1; D unclear. Trimming took off 3 bases at V and 2 bases at J, with 11 bases between the two ends. Germline CDR1 MNHEY, CDR2 SMNVEV (reference sequence). The CDR3 contains 15 residues.